What follows are 17 T cell receptor beta chains derived from one specimen sequenced in a study of shared clonotypes between healthy human individuals. Generated by immunoSEQ multiplex PCR, the TCRdb table keeps only in-frame clones and is missing some. The data hold about 1.5 million clones, with roughly 95% observed a single time. The sample comprised naive CD4+ T cells sorted from blood. Sample subset: CD45RA+ positively selected. These receptor sequences come from a man aged 25-45 years in good health.

The V and J genes are TRBV7-8 and TRBJ1-2; weak D call: TRBD1 (6 bases). This CDR3 has 16 amino acids. V was shortened by 0 bases and J by 8 bases, with 19 bases between the two germline ends. Germline CDR1 is SGHVS and CDR2 is FQNEAQ. The CDR3 is CASSLARGRGSRGYTF. DNA for the CDR3: TGTGCCAGCAGCTTAGCGCGGGGCAGGGGATCGCGCGGCTACACCTTC.

This clone was counted once. Other DNA sequences from this sample encode an identical CDR3 as well. CDR3 amino acids: CASSLAGYGYTF. For the CDR3, the DNA is TGTGCCAGCAGCTTAGCAGGCTATGGCTACACCTTC. The chain links TRBV7-2 to TRBJ1-2; D not certain. Germline CDR1 and CDR2: SGHTA and FQGNSA. V dropped 0 bases and J dropped 4 bases, with 3 bases sitting between them. The CDR3 extends over 12 amino acids.

The V and J genes are TRBV18 and TRBJ2-1, with 7 bases matching TRBD1. This CDR3 is 15 amino acids long. Per the germline V gene, CDR1 is KGHSH and CDR2 is LQKENI. The ends lost 4 bases at V and 1 base at J; junction bases unmatched: 4. CDR3 in DNA: TGTGCCAGCTCACGAGACAGGGCTTCCTACAATGAGCAGTTCTTC. Translating gives CASSRDRASYNEQFF.

This chain joins TRBV30 and TRBJ1-1, with D hard to call. The germline gives CDR1 GTSNPN, CDR2 SVGIG (reference sequence). The length of the CDR3 is 13 residues. V was trimmed by 3 bases and J by 6 bases, leaving 14 bases between them. Here the CDR3 DNA reads TGTGCCTGGAGCGTTCGTCGGAATCCTGAAGCTTTCTTT. Its translation is CAWSVRRNPEAFF.

This chain links TRBV9 with TRBJ2-3; TRBD2 agrees at 7 bases. There are 16 residues in the CDR3. The germline V gene encodes CDR1 SGDLS and CDR2 YYNGEE. After removal of 2 bases from V and 0 bases from J, the junction contained 6 bases not matched to a gene. CDR3 sequence: CASSVREGLSTDTQYF. The CDR3 coding sequence is TGTGCCAGCAGCGTGAGGGAGGGATTGAGCACAGATACGCAGTATTTT.

The chain couples TRBV7-2 to TRBJ1-2, with a possible D match to TRBD1 (5 bases). Germline V lookup: CDR1 SGHTA, CDR2 FQGNSA. There are 13 residues in the CDR3. The V end lost 1 base, the J end lost 7 bases, and 10 bases lay between the germline ends. The CDR3 region has the DNA TGTGCCAGCAGCTTAGGAGGGGCCCGTGGCTACACCTTC. Translating it yields CASSLGGARGYTF.

V usage is TRBV2 and J usage is TRBJ2-3; D unclear. This CDR3 has 12 amino acids. Germline CDR1 reads SNHLY; CDR2 reads FYNNEI. V lost 6 bases and J 4 bases, leaving 8 bases between the germline ends. CDR3 DNA: TGTGCCAGCAGGTCAAGAGCAGATACGCAGTATTTT. This sequence encodes CASRSRADTQYF.

V gene TRBV7-9 combines with J gene TRBJ2-7, with 7 bases lining up with TRBD1. Per the germline V gene, CDR1 is SEHNR and CDR2 is FQNEAQ (reference sequence). With 5 bases clipped from V and 2 bases from J, the junction kept 9 bases outside the gene matches. The CDR3 covers 15 residues. The DNA for the CDR3 is TGTGCCAGCAGCAGCGCTCCCGGGACAGCCTACGAGCAGTACTTC. This translates into CASSSAPGTAYEQYF.

The V call is TRBV28, the J call TRBJ2-7; a possible D gene is TRBD1 (6 bases). The CDR3 spans 14 residues. Germline V gene sequence: CDR1 MDHEN, CDR2 SYDVKM. V was trimmed by 6 bases and J by 6 bases, leaving 18 bases between them. The CDR3 spells CASRPPGDFSEQYF. In nucleotides, the CDR3 is TGTGCCAGCAGGCCTCCAGGGGATTTTAGCGAGCAGTACTTC.

The chain recombines TRBV30 with TRBJ1-2; D perhaps matches TRBD1 (5 bases). Per germline, CDR1 GTSNPN and CDR2 SVGIG (reference sequence). There are 14 residues in the CDR3. Trimming removed 0 bases at V and 1 base at J, with 9 bases between. CDR3 amino acids: CAWSVGDSNYGYTF. CDR3 DNA: TGTGCCTGGAGTGTGGGAGACAGTAACTATGGCTACACCTTC.

The chain recombines TRBV29-1 with TRBJ1-1; D not certain. CDR3 length equals 13 residues. Trimming took 0 bases from V and 0 from J, leaving 5 bases between them. Germline loops: CDR1 SQVTM, CDR2 ANQGSEA. The CDR3 protein is CSVEDRMNTEAFF. The CDR3 nucleotides are TGCAGCGTTGAAGATAGAATGAACACTGAAGCTTTCTTT.

This sequence joins TRBV12-5 and TRBJ1-1; D unresolved. Germline-derived CDR1 and CDR2 are LGHNT and FRNRAP. Trimming cost V 6 bases and J 8 bases, with 10 bases left between them. CDR3 length: 11 residues. Here the CDR3 DNA reads TGTGCTAGTGGCGTCGGCCGAGAAGCTTTCTTT. Protein: CASGVGREAFF.

With respect to this clone: The sample carries other DNA sequences with the same CDR3. The chain joins TRBV4-1 to TRBJ2-7, with D possibly matching TRBD1 (5 bases). In germline, CDR1 is MGHRA, CDR2 YSYEKL. Trimming shortened V by 3 bases and J by 2 bases, and 11 bases separated the two germline ends. The CDR3 consists of 14 residues. The CDR3 is CASSQLGQAYEQYF. The CDR3 nucleotides are TGCGCCAGCAGCCAGTTGGGGCAAGCCTACGAGCAGTACTTC.

The rearrangement links TRBV18 to TRBJ1-5; no clear D. Per germline, CDR1 KGHSH and CDR2 LQKENI. The length of the CDR3 is 10 residues. Trimming left V 7 bases short and J 4 bases short, with 2 bases between. The CDR3 loop is CASCNQPQHF. The CDR3 coding sequence is TGTGCCAGCTGTAATCAGCCCCAGCATTTT.

The gene calls are TRBV7-9 and TRBJ2-5; 9 bases align to TRBD1. Germline values: CDR1 SEHNR, CDR2 FQNEAQ (reference sequence). V gave up 6 bases and J gave up 2 bases; unmatched junction bases: 7. CDR3 length: 15 residues. The CDR3: CASRTSGQGQETQYF. CDR3 coding DNA: TGTGCCAGCAGAACCTCGGGACAGGGACAAGAGACCCAGTACTTC.

The chain links TRBV25-1 to TRBJ1-1; D is unclear. The CDR3 is 12 amino acids. CDR1 MGHDK and CDR2 SYGVNS come from the germline V gene. Trimming left V 3 bases short and J 4 bases short, with 6 bases between. CDR3 loop: CASSERATEAFF. The CDR3 DNA is TGTGCCAGCAGTGAGAGGGCCACTGAAGCTTTCTTT.

The chain uses TRBV10-3 and TRBJ2-1, with TRBD1 as a possible D gene (7 bases). Germline CDR1 is ENHRY and CDR2 is SYGVKD. V was clipped by 3 bases and J by 6 bases, with 18 bases between them. The CDR3 consists of 16 residues. CDR3 sequence: CAISELNRGGSNEQFF. In nucleotides, the CDR3 is TGTGCCATCAGTGAATTGAACAGGGGAGGTTCCAATGAGCAGTTCTTC.